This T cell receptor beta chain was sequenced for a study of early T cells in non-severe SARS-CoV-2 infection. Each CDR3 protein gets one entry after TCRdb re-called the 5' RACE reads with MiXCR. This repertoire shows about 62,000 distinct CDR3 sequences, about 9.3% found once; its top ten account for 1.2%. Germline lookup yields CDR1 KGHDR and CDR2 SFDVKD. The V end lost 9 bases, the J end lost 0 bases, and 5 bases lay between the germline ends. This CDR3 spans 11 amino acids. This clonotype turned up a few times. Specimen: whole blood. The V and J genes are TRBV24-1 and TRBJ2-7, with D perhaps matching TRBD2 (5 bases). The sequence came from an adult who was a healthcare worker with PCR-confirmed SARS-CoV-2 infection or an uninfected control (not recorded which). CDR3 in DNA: TGTGCCACCCGGGGCTCCTACGAGCAGTACGTC. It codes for CATRGSYEQYV.